This T cell receptor beta chain was profiled in a study of T cells in Graves' hyperthyroidism and ophthalmopathy. Study context: It was at initial diagnosis, before any treatment, that peripheral blood was collected.

Study observations and caveats: Researchers found most expanded thyroid clonotypes above 0.001 in blood as well.

Amplification of TCR beta CDR3 regions used RNA as the template. The HTBI set primed first-round TCR CDR3 RT-PCR. TCRdb independently ran MiXCR on the multiplex PCR reads; one entry per CDR3 protein. The data contain 350,000 to 450,000 distinct CDR3 sequences, around an eighth of them singletons. CDR3 length: 14 residues. V was clipped by 7 bases and J by 7 bases; unmatched bases: 9. Per germline, CDR1 MNHGY and CDR2 SAAAGT. This clonotype was observed a few times. Antigen specificity is unknown. The chain recombines TRBV6-8 with TRBJ1-4; 7 bases agree with TRBD1. The specimen was blood. The receptor's source is a man aged 45-65 years with Graves' ophthalmopathy. DNA of the CDR3: TGTGCCAGCAAGAGGGACAGAGGAATTGAAAAACTGTTTTTT. Translation gives CASKRDRGIEKLFF.